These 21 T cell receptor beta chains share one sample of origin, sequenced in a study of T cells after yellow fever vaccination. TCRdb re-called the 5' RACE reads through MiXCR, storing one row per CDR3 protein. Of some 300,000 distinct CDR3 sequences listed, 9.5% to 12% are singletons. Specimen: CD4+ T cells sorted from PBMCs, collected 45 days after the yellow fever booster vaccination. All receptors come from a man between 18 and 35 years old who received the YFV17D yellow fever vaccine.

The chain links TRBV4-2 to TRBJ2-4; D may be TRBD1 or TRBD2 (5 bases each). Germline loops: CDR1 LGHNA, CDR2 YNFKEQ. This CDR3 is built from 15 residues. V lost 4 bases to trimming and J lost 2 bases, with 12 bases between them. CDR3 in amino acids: CASSPARGTKNIQYF. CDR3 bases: TGTGCCAGCAGCCCTGCACGGGGCACCAAAAACATTCAGTACTTC.

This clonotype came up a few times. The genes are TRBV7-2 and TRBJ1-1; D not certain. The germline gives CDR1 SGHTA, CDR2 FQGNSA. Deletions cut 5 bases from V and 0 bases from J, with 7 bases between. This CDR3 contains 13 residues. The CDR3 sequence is CASSTYLNTEAFF. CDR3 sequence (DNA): TGTGCCAGCAGCACCTATTTGAACACTGAAGCTTTCTTT.

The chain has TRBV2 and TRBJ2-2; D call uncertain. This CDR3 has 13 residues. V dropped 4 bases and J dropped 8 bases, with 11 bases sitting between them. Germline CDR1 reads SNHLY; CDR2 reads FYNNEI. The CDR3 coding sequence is TGTGCCAGCAGTGCCCAATCAATGGGGGAGCTGTTTTTT. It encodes CASSAQSMGELFF.

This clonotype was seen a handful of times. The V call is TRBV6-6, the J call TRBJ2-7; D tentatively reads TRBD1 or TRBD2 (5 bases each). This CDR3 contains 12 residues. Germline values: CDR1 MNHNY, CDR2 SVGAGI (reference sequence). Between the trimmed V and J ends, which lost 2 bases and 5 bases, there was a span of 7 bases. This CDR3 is CASSYVGHEQYV. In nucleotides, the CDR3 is TGTGCCAGCAGTTACGTGGGACACGAGCAGTACGTC.

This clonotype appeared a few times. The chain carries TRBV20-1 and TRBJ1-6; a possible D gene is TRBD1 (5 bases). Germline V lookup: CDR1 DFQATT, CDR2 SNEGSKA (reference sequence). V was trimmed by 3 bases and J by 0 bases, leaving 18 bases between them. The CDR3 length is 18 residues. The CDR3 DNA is TGCAGTGCTAGCTTGGCGTTCTCAGGGAGCTCCTATAATTCACCCCTCCACTTT. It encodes CSASLAFSGSSYNSPLHF.

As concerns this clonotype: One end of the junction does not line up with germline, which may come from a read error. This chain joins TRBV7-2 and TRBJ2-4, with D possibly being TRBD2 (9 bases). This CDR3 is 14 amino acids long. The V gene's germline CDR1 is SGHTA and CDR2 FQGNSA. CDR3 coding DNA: TGTGCCAGCAGCCCAGGGGGCGGGGGGGCAATTGAGAACTTC. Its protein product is CASSPGGGGAIENF.

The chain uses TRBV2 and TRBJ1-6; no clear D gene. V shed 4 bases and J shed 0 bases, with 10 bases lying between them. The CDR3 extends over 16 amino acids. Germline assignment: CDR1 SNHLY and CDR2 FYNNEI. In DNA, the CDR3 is TGTGCCAGCAGTGTTGGCCACAGCTCCTATAATTCACCCCTCCACTTT. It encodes CASSVGHSSYNSPLHF.

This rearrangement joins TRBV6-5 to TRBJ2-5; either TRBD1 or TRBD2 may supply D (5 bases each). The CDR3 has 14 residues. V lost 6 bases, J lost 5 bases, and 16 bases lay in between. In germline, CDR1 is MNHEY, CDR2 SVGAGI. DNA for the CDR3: TGTGCCAGCAGCCCCCGGGCCAGGGAGGAGACCCAGTACTTC. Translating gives CASSPRAREETQYF.

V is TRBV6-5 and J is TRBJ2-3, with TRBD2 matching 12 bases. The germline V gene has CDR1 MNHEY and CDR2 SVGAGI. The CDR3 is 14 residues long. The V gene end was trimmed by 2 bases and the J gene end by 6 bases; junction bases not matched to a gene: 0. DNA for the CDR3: TGTGCCAGCAGTTACGGGACTAGCGGGGATACGCAGTATTTT. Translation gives CASSYGTSGDTQYF.

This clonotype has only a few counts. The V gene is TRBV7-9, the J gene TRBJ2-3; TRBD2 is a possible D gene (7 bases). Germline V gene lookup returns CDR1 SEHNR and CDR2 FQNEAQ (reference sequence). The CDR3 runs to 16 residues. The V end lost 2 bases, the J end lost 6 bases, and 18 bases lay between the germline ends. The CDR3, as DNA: TGTGCCAGCAGCTTACACGCGGGGGCATTCGTCGATACGCAGTATTTT. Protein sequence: CASSLHAGAFVDTQYF.

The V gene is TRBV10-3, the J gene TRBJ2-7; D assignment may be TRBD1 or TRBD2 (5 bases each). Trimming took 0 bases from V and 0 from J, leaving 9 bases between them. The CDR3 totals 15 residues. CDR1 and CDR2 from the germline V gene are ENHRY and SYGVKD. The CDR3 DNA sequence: TGTGCCATCAGTGAGTCGGCAGGGAGCTCCTACGAGCAGTACGTC. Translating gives CAISESAGSSYEQYV.

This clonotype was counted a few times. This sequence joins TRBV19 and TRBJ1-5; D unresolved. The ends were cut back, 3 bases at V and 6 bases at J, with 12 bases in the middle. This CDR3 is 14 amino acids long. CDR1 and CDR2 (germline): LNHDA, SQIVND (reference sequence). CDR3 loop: CASSIVLGFQPQHF. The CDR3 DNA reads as TGTGCCAGTAGTATTGTCTTGGGTTTTCAGCCCCAGCATTTT.

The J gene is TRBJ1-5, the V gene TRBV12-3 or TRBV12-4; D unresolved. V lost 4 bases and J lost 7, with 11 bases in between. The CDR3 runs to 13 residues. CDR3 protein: CASSWTPVQPQHF. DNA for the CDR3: TGTGCCAGCAGTTGGACTCCGGTGCAGCCCCAGCATTTT.

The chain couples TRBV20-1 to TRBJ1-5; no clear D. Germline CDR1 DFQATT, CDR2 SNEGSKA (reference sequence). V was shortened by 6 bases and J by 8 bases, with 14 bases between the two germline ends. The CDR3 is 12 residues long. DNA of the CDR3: TGCAGTGCCGGGCCCCCAGGAAAGCCCCAGCATTTT. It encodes CSAGPPGKPQHF.

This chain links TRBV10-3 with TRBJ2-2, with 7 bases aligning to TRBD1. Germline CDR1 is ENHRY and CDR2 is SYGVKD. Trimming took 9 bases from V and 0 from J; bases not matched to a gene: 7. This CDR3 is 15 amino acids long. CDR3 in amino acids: CAIGTGTANTGELFF. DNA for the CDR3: TGTGCCATTGGTACCGGGACAGCGAACACCGGGGAGCTGTTTTTT.

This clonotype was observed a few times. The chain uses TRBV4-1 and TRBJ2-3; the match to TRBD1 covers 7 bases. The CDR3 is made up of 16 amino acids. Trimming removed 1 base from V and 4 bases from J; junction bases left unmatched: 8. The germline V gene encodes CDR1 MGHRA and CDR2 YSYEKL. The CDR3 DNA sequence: TGCGCCAGCAGCCAAGGCCACACAGGGGTCCCAGATACGCAGTATTTT. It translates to CASSQGHTGVPDTQYF.

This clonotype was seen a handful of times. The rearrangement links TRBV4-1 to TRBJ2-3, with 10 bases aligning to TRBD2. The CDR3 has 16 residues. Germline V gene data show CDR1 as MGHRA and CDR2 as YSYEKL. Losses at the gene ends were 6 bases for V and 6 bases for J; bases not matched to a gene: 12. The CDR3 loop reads CASRDPPSGGADTQYF. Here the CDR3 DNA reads TGCGCCAGCAGGGATCCTCCTAGCGGGGGAGCCGATACGCAGTATTTT.

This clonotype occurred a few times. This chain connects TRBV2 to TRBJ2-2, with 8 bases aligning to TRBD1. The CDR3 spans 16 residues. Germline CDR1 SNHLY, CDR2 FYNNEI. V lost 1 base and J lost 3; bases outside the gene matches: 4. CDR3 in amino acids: CASSEGTGKYTGELFF. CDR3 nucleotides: TGTGCCAGCAGTGAAGGGACAGGGAAATACACCGGGGAGCTGTTTTTT.

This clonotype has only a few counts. CDR3 nucleotide sequence: TGTGCCAGCAGTTTGAAGTATGGCTACACCTTC. The encoded protein is CASSLKYGYTF. V gene TRBV12-3 or TRBV12-4 combines with J gene TRBJ1-2; D is uncertain. The CDR3 extends over 11 amino acids. V was trimmed by 3 bases and J by 5 bases, leaving 4 bases between them.

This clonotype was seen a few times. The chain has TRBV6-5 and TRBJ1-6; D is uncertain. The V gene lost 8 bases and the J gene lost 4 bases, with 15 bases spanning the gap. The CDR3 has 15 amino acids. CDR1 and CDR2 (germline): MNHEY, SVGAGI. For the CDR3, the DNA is TGTGCCAGCTCCCCCCGGGCCTTTTATAATTCACCCCTCCACTTT. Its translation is CASSPRAFYNSPLHF.

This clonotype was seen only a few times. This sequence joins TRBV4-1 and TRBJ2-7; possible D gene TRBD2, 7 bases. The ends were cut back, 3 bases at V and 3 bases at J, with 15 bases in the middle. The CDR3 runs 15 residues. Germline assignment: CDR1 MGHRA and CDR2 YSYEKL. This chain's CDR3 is CASSQPGGAVYEQYF. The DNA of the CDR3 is TGCGCCAGCAGCCAGCCGGGGGGCGCGGTCTACGAGCAGTACTTC.